Below are 26 T cell receptor beta chains sequenced from a single sample in a study of T cell repertoires in cytomegalovirus infection. No antigens are known for them. MiXCR was run by TCRdb on the reads, yielding one entry per CDR3 protein. Here the sample spans some 310,000 distinct CDR3 sequences, roughly 25% being singletons. This specimen consisted of cultured PBMCs, obtained from culture after CMV antigen stimulation. Source of these receptors: a human donor in good health (CMV status not recorded). Some clones in this sample may be carry-over from other donors' samples.

V usage is TRBV20-1 and J usage is TRBJ2-1; possible D gene TRBD1, 5 bases. The germline CDR1 and CDR2 sequences are DFQATT and SNEGSKA (reference sequence). The germline V and J ends were trimmed by 3 bases and 6 bases, with 18 bases remaining between them. The CDR3 is 15 amino acids. In DNA, the CDR3 is TGCAGTGCTAGCGCAATTCAGGGAATGGGCAATGAGCAGTTCTTC. Amino acids: CSASAIQGMGNEQFF.

The rearrangement joins TRBV7-2 to TRBJ2-3; TRBD2 matches at 8 bases. The CDR3 sequence is 15 residues long. With V trimmed by 4 bases and J by 2 bases, 5 bases remained unmatched. CDR1 SGHTA and CDR2 FQGNSA come from the germline V gene. The CDR3 DNA is TGTGCCAGCAGCTGGGTAGCGGGACCCACAGATACGCAGTATTTT. Its translation is CASSWVAGPTDTQYF.

The gene calls are TRBV24-1 and TRBJ2-3; D unclear. Germline V CDR1 and CDR2: KGHDR, SFDVKD. Trimming removed 4 bases from V and 4 bases from J, with 2 bases in between. The CDR3 has 11 residues. In nucleotides, the CDR3 is TGTGCCACCAGTGAGTCAGATACGCAGTATTTT. Translating it yields CATSESDTQYF.

The V and J genes are TRBV7-2 and TRBJ2-5; D possibly corresponds to TRBD1 (5 bases). The CDR3 has 16 residues. Germline V lookup: CDR1 SGHTA, CDR2 FQGNSA. With 3 bases removed from V and 1 base from J, the gap between germline ends came to 15 bases. Here the CDR3 reads CASSLSQGAFQETQYF. The CDR3 region has the DNA TGTGCCAGCAGCTTGTCGCAAGGGGCATTCCAAGAGACCCAGTACTTC.

The chain employs TRBV12-3 or TRBV12-4 and TRBJ2-7, with D perhaps TRBD1 (6 bases). The CDR3 has 13 amino acids. V lost 3 bases and J 7 bases, leaving 13 bases between the germline ends. CDR3 DNA sequence: TGTGCCAGCAGTTTGGCGGCTAGGGGGGAGCAGTACGTC. Its protein product is CASSLAARGEQYV.

This clonotype was seen only a few times. The genes are TRBV27 and TRBJ2-7; D gene unclear. Germline lookup yields CDR1 MNHEY and CDR2 SMNVEV (reference sequence). The V and J ends lost 2 bases and 2 bases respectively, with 10 bases between them. This CDR3 is built from 14 residues. This CDR3 reads CASSLSSVAYEQYF. CDR3 nucleotides: TGTGCCAGCAGTTTAAGCTCTGTAGCCTACGAGCAGTACTTC.

The rearrangement uses TRBV7-6 and TRBJ1-1, with D hard to call. This CDR3 has 14 amino acids. Germline CDR1 reads SGHVS; CDR2 reads FNYEAQ. Trimming removed 5 bases at V and 1 base at J, with 11 bases between. CDR3 nucleotides: TGTGCCAGCAGCCTCCTCGCTCGGAACACTGAAGCTTTCTTT. Translated, it gives CASSLLARNTEAFF. Together with reference TRBV7-6 and TRBJ1-1, the CDR3 gives the full variable domain: GAGVSQSPRYKVTKRGQDVALRCDPISGHVSLYWYRQALGQGPEFLTYFNYEAQQDKSGLPNDRFSAERPEGSISTLTIQRTEQRDSAMYRCASSLLARNTEAFFGQGTRLTVV.

The rearrangement links TRBV20-1 to TRBJ2-1, with 13 bases matching TRBD2. This CDR3 is built from 16 residues. The germline gives CDR1 DFQATT, CDR2 SNEGSKA (reference sequence). Unmatched junction bases numbered 12, after V lost 1 base and J lost 12 bases. CDR3 region: CSARGGQGTSGMGQFF. Here the CDR3 DNA reads TGCAGTGCTAGAGGGGGTCAGGGGACTAGCGGGATGGGGCAGTTCTTC.

CDR3 nucleotide sequence: TGTGCCAGCAGTGAATTAGCGGGAAGAGTCACAGATACGCAGTATTTT. Translation: CASSELAGRVTDTQYF. The rearrangement uses TRBV27 and TRBJ2-3, with 8 bases that match TRBD2. Losses at the gene ends were 5 bases for V and 2 bases for J; bases not matched to a gene: 9. Looked up from germline, CDR1 is MNHEY and CDR2 is SMNVEV (reference sequence). The CDR3 covers 16 residues.

J is TRBJ2-7 and V is TRBV28; possible D gene TRBD2, 6 bases. This CDR3 is 14 amino acids long. Germline V gene sequence: CDR1 MDHEN, CDR2 SYDVKM. Trimming left V 5 bases short and J 6 bases short, with 17 bases between. The CDR3 DNA sequence: TGTGCCAGCAGTCCCCCAATTTGGGGGGTCGAGCAGTACTTC. Its translation: CASSPPIWGVEQYF.

This chain connects TRBV19 to TRBJ1-5; D unclear. CDR1 is LNHDA, CDR2 SQIVND, per germline (reference sequence). V gave up 3 bases and J gave up 7 bases, with 10 bases separating them. This CDR3 is built from 13 residues. The CDR3 loop is CASSIRVDQPQHF. CDR3 coding DNA: TGTGCCAGTAGTATTAGGGTAGACCAGCCCCAGCATTTT.

CDR3 amino acids: CASSQALRERETQYF. CDR3 bases: TGTGCCAGCAGCCAGGCTTTGCGGGAGAGGGAGACCCAGTACTTC. V is TRBV7-9 and J is TRBJ2-5; 7 bases match TRBD2. Germline CDR1 and CDR2: SEHNR and FQNEAQ (reference sequence). The CDR3 has 15 residues. With V trimmed by 5 bases and J by 5 bases, 11 bases remained unmatched.

This clonotype was detected ten times or more. The J gene is TRBJ2-1, the V gene TRBV5-1; D remains ambiguous. V lost 4 bases, J lost 8 bases, and 25 bases lay in between. The CDR3 spans 17 residues. CDR1 and CDR2 from the germline V gene are SGHRS and YFSETQ. CDR3: CASSLARIAVVSDEQFF. The CDR3, as DNA: TGCGCCAGCAGCCTTGCCAGAATAGCCGTCGTCTCCGATGAGCAGTTCTTC.

This clonotype was detected ten times or more. The chain carries TRBV6-7 and TRBJ2-2; 12 bases match TRBD2. TRBV6-7 is an ORF for which the function is uncertain. V lost 2 bases, J lost 2 bases, and 9 bases stayed unmatched. The CDR3 sequence is 19 residues long. In nucleotides, the CDR3 is TGTGCCAGCAGTTACCGGTCTAGCGGGAGGGCCTGTAACACCGGGGAGCTGTTTTTT. Amino acid sequence: CASSYRSSGRACNTGELFF.

The V gene is TRBV5-6, the J gene TRBJ1-2; D remains ambiguous. The germline CDR1 and CDR2 sequences are SGHDT and YYEEEE. The V gene lost 5 bases and the J gene lost 3 bases, with 11 bases spanning the gap. This CDR3 spans 13 amino acids. The CDR3 loop is CASSRYWDYGYTF. CDR3 coding DNA: TGTGCCAGCAGTAGATACTGGGACTATGGCTACACCTTC.

This chain joins TRBV10-3 and TRBJ2-7; D may be TRBD1 (6 bases). The V end was cut by 3 bases, the J end by 8 bases, with 26 bases between. Looked up from germline, CDR1 is ENHRY and CDR2 is SYGVKD. This CDR3 is built from 17 residues. The CDR3 protein is CAISDPGRVVGGVQQYF. The CDR3 DNA sequence: TGTGCCATCAGTGACCCCGGCAGGGTTGTAGGGGGTGTCCAGCAGTACTTC.

This clonotype was found a few times. In nucleotides, the CDR3 is TGTGCCAGCAGGGACTCCGGGACTAGCGGGACCTACGAGCAGTACGTC. Protein: CASRDSGTSGTYEQYV. The V gene is TRBV28, the J gene TRBJ2-7, with 13 bases identical to TRBD2. This CDR3 has 16 amino acids. Trimming took 6 bases from V and 2 from J; bases not matched to a gene: 7. Germline CDR1 reads MDHEN; CDR2 reads SYDVKM.

This clonotype was counted many times. V gene TRBV5-4 combines with J gene TRBJ2-5, with TRBD2 identical over 8 bases. The germline CDR1 and CDR2 sequences are SGHNT and YYREEE (reference sequence). This CDR3 spans 18 amino acids. After removal of 4 bases from V and 4 bases from J, the junction contained 18 bases not matched to a gene. The CDR3 bases are TGTGCCAGCAGCCCATGGGGGAAGCTAGCGGGCCTGTTAGAGACCCAGTACTTC. Residues: CASSPWGKLAGLLETQYF.

This clonotype was seen only a few times. The chain has TRBV7-6 and TRBJ1-5; TRBD1 matches 8 bases. V shed 5 bases and J 5 bases; nucleotides not matched to a gene: 2. CDR1 SGHVS and CDR2 FNYEAQ come from the germline V gene. The CDR3 has 13 residues. CDR3 in DNA: TGTGCCAGCAGCCGGACAGGGTATCAGCCCCAGCATTTT. Amino acids: CASSRTGYQPQHF.

The rearrangement links TRBV4-3 to TRBJ1-6, with a possible D match to TRBD1 (5 bases). The CDR3 runs to 15 residues. In germline, CDR1 is LGHNA, CDR2 YSLEER. V lost 8 bases and J lost 3, with 14 bases in between. In nucleotides, the CDR3 is TGCGCCAGCCGAGAGGGACCGAACTATAATTCACCCCTCCACTTT. Amino acids: CASREGPNYNSPLHF.

V gene TRBV12-5 combines with J gene TRBJ2-3; a possible D gene is TRBD2 (5 bases). V was clipped by 4 bases and J by 7 bases, with 21 bases between them. From germline, CDR1 is LGHNT and CDR2 FRNRAP. This CDR3 comprises 16 residues. The CDR3 spells CASGSDLSGYLNTQYF. The CDR3 coding sequence is TGTGCTAGTGGTTCCGACTTGAGCGGCTACTTGAATACGCAGTATTTT.

This clonotype was observed a handful of times. The gene calls are TRBV28 and TRBJ1-6, with D maybe TRBD1 (6 bases). V was cut by 3 bases and J by 10 bases, with 16 bases left in between. Germline V gene data show CDR1 as MDHEN and CDR2 as SYDVKM. The length of the CDR3 is 15 residues. CDR3 region: CASSFKEGGGSPLHF. The DNA for the CDR3 is TGTGCCAGCAGTTTTAAAGAAGGGGGAGGGTCACCCCTCCACTTT. Complete variable domain (other parts from reference TRBV28 and TRBJ1-6): DVKVTQSSRYLVKRTGEKVFLECVQDMDHENMFWYRQDPGLGLRLIYFSYDVKMKEKGDIPEGYSVSREKKERFSLILESASTNQTSMYLCASSFKEGGGSPLHFGNGTRLTVT.

This clonotype was seen a few times. V and J are TRBV7-9 and TRBJ1-5; possibly TRBD1 for D (5 bases). The germline V gene encodes CDR1 SEHNR and CDR2 FQNEAQ (reference sequence). V was cut by 1 base and J by 9 bases, with 7 bases left in between. The CDR3 has 12 amino acids. CDR3 amino acids: CASSLEGTPQHF. Here the CDR3 DNA reads TGTGCCAGCAGCTTAGAGGGGACGCCCCAGCATTTT. Full variable domain (missing parts from reference TRBV7-9 and TRBJ1-5): DTGVSQNPRHKITKRGQNVTFRCDPISEHNRLYWYRQTLGQGPEFLTYFQNEAQLEKSRLLSDRFSAERPKGSFSTLEIQRTEQGDSAMYLCASSLEGTPQHFGDGTRLSIL.

This clonotype has a count of ten or more. V usage is TRBV10-3 and J usage is TRBJ2-5; D gene unclear. Germline loops: CDR1 ENHRY, CDR2 SYGVKD. The ends were cut back, 5 bases at V and 4 bases at J, with 11 bases in the middle. The length of the CDR3 is 13 residues. The CDR3 DNA reads as TGTGCCATCAGTAGAGCTCTGGCAGAGACCCAGTACTTC. As protein: CAISRALAETQYF.

This clonotype was seen many times. V usage is TRBV7-2 and J usage is TRBJ2-5, with D perhaps matching TRBD2 (6 bases). This CDR3 comprises 13 residues. From germline, CDR1 is SGHTA and CDR2 FQGNSA. V was cut by 5 bases and J by 4 bases, with 11 bases left in between. CDR3 protein: CASSLGGTETQYF. The CDR3 coding sequence is TGTGCCAGCAGCCTTGGGGGGACAGAGACCCAGTACTTC. The entire variable domain, with the rest obtained from reference TRBV7-2 and TRBJ2-5, is as follows: GAGVSQSPSNKVTEKGKDVELRCDPISGHTALYWYRQSLGQGLEFLIYFQGNSAPDKSGLPSDRFSAERTGGSVSTLTIQRTQQEDSAVYLCASSLGGTETQYFGPGTRLLVL.

This chain connects TRBV7-3 to TRBJ1-4; no clear D gene. Germline CDR1 and CDR2: SGHTA and FQGTGA. V was clipped by 0 bases and J by 3 bases, with 20 bases between them. The CDR3 has 19 amino acids. CDR3 protein: CASSLTWPEGPDSNEKLFF. Here the CDR3 DNA reads TGTGCCAGCAGCTTAACTTGGCCGGAGGGCCCCGACTCTAATGAAAAACTGTTTTTT.